Each of the 10 T cell receptor beta chains below was sequenced from the same sample in a study of Ad26.COV2.S vaccination and SARS-CoV-2 variants. Treatment described: roughly 18 received Ad26.COV2.S at low or high dose, single or two shots; several received placebo; per-sample allocation not given. On day 63 after the first injection, vaccine and placebo recipients gave samples. Assay used: immunoSEQ multiplex PCR; TCRdb lists only in-frame clones, some missing. Altogether 350,000 to 450,000 clones are present, 92% being singletons, with the ten largest covering approximately 1.7%. Here the sequenced sample was peripheral blood, taken in a trial of Ad26.COV2.S vaccine versus placebo. The receptor source for this set is a person aged 18-60 years who received the Ad26.COV2.S COVID-19 vaccine or a placebo.

V gene TRBV19 combines with J gene TRBJ2-7; D perhaps matches TRBD2 (6 bases). V gave up 7 bases and J gave up 4 bases, with 17 bases separating them. This CDR3 has 14 residues. Germline CDR1 and CDR2: LNHDA and SQIVND (reference sequence). As DNA, the CDR3 is TGTGCCAGTACGCCTTCTAGCGTAGTGTACGAGCAGTACTTC. Amino acid sequence: CASTPSSVVYEQYF. The full variable domain, rest sourced from reference TRBV19 and TRBJ2-7, is DGGITQSPKYLFRKEGQNVTLSCEQNLNHDAMYWYRQDPGQGLRLIYYSQIVNDFQKGDIAEGYSVSREKKESFPLTVTSAQKNPTAFYLCASTPSSVVYEQYFGPGTRLTVT.

The gene calls are TRBV10-3 and TRBJ1-2, with D hard to call. This CDR3 spans 12 amino acids. The V and J ends lost 1 base and 4 bases respectively, with 4 bases between them. Per the germline V gene, CDR1 is ENHRY and CDR2 is SYGVKD. The CDR3 loop reads CAISEFSYGYTF. CDR3 nucleotides: TGTGCCATCAGTGAGTTCAGCTATGGCTACACCTTC.

The chain recombines TRBV18 with TRBJ2-7, with 8 bases that match TRBD1. This CDR3 region has 17 residues. Germline CDR1 KGHSH, CDR2 LQKENI. J lost 0 bases, V lost 3 bases, and 10 bases had no gene match. The CDR3 DNA reads as TGTGCCAGCTCACCCCTACCCCTGGACAGGGCCTCCTACGAGCAGTACTTC. Protein sequence: CASSPLPLDRASYEQYF.

The chain recombines TRBV5-6 with TRBJ2-7; 8 bases match TRBD1. This CDR3 has 14 amino acids. V lost 4 bases and J lost 4; bases outside the gene matches: 7. Looked up from germline, CDR1 is SGHDT and CDR2 is YYEEEE. The CDR3 DNA follows: TGTGCCAGCAGCCCTACAGGGGGGTGGTACGAGCAGTACTTC. This translates into CASSPTGGWYEQYF.

The chain links TRBV12-3 or TRBV12-4 to TRBJ2-7; the match to TRBD2 covers 8 bases. With 10 bases clipped from V and 6 bases from J, the junction kept 5 bases outside the gene matches. The length of the CDR3 is 11 residues. CDR3 nucleotides: TGTGCCACCTCCGGGGGGGGCGAGCAGTACTTC. This encodes CATSGGGEQYF.

This chain joins TRBV19 and TRBJ2-5; D remains unclear. This CDR3 has 12 residues. Germline CDR1 LNHDA, CDR2 SQIVND (reference sequence). V dropped 4 bases and J dropped 4 bases, with 7 bases sitting between them. CDR3 in amino acids: CASSTSSETQYF. Written as DNA, the CDR3 is TGTGCCAGTAGTACTTCTTCAGAGACCCAGTACTTC.

DNA for the CDR3: TGCAGCGTTGCAACTAGCGGGGGTGAGCAGTACTTC. Translated: CSVATSGGEQYF. This chain links TRBV29-1 with TRBJ2-7; TRBD2 matches at 11 bases. This CDR3 contains 12 residues. Germline CDR1 and CDR2: SQVTM and ANQGSEA. Trimming at V came to 4 bases and at J to 7 bases, leaving 3 bases not matched to a gene.

The gene calls are TRBV7-8 and TRBJ2-3, with a possible D match to TRBD2 (6 bases). Germline V CDR1 and CDR2: SGHVS, FQNEAQ. The CDR3 has 17 residues. Trimming stripped 3 bases from V and 0 bases from J, with 16 bases between. CDR3 nucleotide sequence: TGTGCCAGCAGCTTGGTTTTCGCGGGAACTAGCACAGATACGCAGTATTTT. Residues: CASSLVFAGTSTDTQYF.

The rearrangement joins TRBV7-9 to TRBJ2-7; no clear D. From germline, CDR1 is SEHNR and CDR2 FQNEAQ (reference sequence). The CDR3 totals 13 residues. V gave up 5 bases and J gave up 5 bases, with 13 bases separating them. CDR3 sequence: CASSGFNTNEQYF. The CDR3 coding sequence is TGTGCCAGCAGCGGATTTAACACCAACGAGCAGTACTTC.

V is TRBV12-3 or TRBV12-4 and J is TRBJ1-5; D ambiguous. CDR3 length equals 12 residues. V was clipped by 2 bases and J by 8 bases, with 7 bases between them. CDR3 in amino acids: CASSLSREPQHF. The DNA for the CDR3 is TGTGCCAGCAGTTTAAGTAGAGAGCCCCAGCATTTT.